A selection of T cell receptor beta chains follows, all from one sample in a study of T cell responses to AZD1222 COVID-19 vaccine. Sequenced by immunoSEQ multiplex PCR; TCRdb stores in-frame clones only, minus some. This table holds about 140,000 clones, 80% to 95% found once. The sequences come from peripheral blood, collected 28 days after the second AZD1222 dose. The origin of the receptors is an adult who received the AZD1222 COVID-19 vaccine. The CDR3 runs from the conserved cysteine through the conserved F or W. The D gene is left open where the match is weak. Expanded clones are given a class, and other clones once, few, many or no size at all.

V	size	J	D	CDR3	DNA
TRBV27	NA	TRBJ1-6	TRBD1	CASSPGTGSGNSPLHF	TGTGCCAGCAGTCCTGGGACAGGATCGGGAAATTCACCCCTCCACTTT
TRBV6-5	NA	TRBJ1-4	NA	CAITSAENEKLFF	TGTGCCATCACGTCAGCGGAGAATGAAAAACTGTTTTTT
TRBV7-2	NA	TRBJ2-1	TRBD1	CASREGQGANNEQFF	TGTGCCAGCAGAGAGGGACAGGGGGCCAACAATGAGCAGTTCTTC
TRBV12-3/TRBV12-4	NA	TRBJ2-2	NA	CASSFYTGELFF	TGTGCCAGCAGTTTCTATACCGGGGAGCTGTTTTTT
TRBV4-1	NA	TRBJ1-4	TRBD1	CASSRLTGEVSNEKLFF	TGCGCCAGCAGCCGATTGACAGGGGAGGTATCTAATGAAAAACTGTTTTTT
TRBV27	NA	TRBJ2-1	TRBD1	CASSFGTGDYNEQFF	TGTGCCAGCAGTTTTGGGACAGGGGACTACAATGAGCAGTTCTTC
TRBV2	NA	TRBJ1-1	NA	CASTILLNTEAFF	TGTGCCAGCACTATCTTATTGAACACTGAAGCTTTCTTT
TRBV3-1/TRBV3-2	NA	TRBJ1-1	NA	CASSQSGGTTEAFF	TGTGCCAGCAGCCAAAGTGGAGGGACCACTGAAGCTTTCTTT
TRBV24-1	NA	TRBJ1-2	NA	CATGVVYGYTF	TGTGCCACGGGGGTAGTCTATGGCTACACCTTC
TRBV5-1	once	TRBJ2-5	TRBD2	CASSLGTSGKGETQYF	TGCGCCAGCAGCTTGGGGACTAGCGGGAAGGGAGAGACCCAGTACTTC
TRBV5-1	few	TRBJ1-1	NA	CASSLVGVNMNTEAFF	TGCGCCAGCAGCTTGGTAGGGGTGAATATGAACACTGAAGCTTTCTTT
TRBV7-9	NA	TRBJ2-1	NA	CASSLLEQFF	TGTGCCAGCAGCTTACTTGAGCAGTTCTTC
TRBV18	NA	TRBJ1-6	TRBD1	CASSPGQETYNSPLHF	TGTGCCAGCTCACCAGGACAGGAAACATATAATTCACCCCTCCACTTT
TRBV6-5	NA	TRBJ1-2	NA	CASRAQYGYTF	TGTGCCAGCAGAGCTCAGTATGGCTACACCTTC
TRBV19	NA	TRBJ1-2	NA	CASSIRGWEAGHGYTF	TGTGCCAGTAGTATTCGGGGCTGGGAAGCAGGGCACGGCTACACCTTC
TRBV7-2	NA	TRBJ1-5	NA	CASSTVAGVHQPQHF	TGTGCCAGCAGCACAGTTGCAGGGGTCCATCAGCCCCAGCATTTT
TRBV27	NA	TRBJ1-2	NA	CASSFRKGRETYGYTF	TGTGCCAGCAGTTTCCGTAAGGGCAGGGAGACCTATGGCTACACCTTC
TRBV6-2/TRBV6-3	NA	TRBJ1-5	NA	CASSYGLRHQPQHF	TGTGCCAGCAGTTACGGACTGAGACATCAGCCCCAGCATTTT
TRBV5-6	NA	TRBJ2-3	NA	CASSLGGGARTQYF	TGTGCCAGCAGCTTGGGAGGGGGTGCTCGTACGCAGTATTTT
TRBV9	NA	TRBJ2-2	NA	CASSAGLPNTGELFF	TGTGCCAGCAGCGCCGGACTCCCTAACACCGGGGAGCTGTTTTTT
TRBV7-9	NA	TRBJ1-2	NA	CASSAPRPGHYGYTF	TGTGCCAGCAGCGCCCCGAGGCCAGGCCACTATGGCTACACCTTC
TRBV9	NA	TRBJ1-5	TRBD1	CASSRGQGYQPQHF	TGTGCCAGCAGCCGTGGACAGGGTTACCAGCCCCAGCATTTT
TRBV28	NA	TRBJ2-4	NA	CASRKGLAKNIQYF	TGTGCCAGCAGAAAGGGGCTAGCCAAAAACATTCAGTACTTC
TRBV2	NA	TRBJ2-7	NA	CASSERDEQYF	TGTGCCAGCAGTGAAAGGGACGAGCAGTACTTC
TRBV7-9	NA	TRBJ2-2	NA	CASSLNRDTGELFF	TGTGCCAGCAGCCTGAACAGGGATACCGGGGAGCTGTTTTTT
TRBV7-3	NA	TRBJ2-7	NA	CASSPTGASGEQYF	TGTGCCAGCAGCCCGACCGGGGCCTCGGGCGAGCAGTACTTC
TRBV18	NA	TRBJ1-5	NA	CASSPGALQGQPQHF	TGTGCCAGCTCACCAGGGGCCTTACAGGGTCAGCCCCAGCATTTT
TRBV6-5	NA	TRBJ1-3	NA	CASSHEGNTIYF	TGTGCCAGCAGTCATGAAGGAAACACCATATATTTT
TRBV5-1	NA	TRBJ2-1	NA	CASSDPEIEQFF	TGCGCCAGCAGCGACCCCGAGATTGAGCAGTTCTTC
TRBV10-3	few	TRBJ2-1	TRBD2	CAISELGGLALFF	TGTGCCATCAGTGAGCTCGGCGGACTAGCATTGTTCTTC
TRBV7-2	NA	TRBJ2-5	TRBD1	CASSFSGQGGETQYF	TGTGCCAGCAGCTTCTCCGGACAGGGTGGGGAGACCCAGTACTTC
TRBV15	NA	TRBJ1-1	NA	CATSRGQGFTEAFF	TGTGCCACCAGCAGAGGGCAGGGGTTCACTGAAGCTTTCTTT
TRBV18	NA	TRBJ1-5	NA	CASSPVAEGPQHF	TGTGCCAGCTCACCAGTTGCCGAGGGGCCCCAGCATTTT
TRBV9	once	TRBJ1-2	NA	CASSDTGSYTF	TGTGCCAGCAGCGATACTGGGAGCTACACCTTC
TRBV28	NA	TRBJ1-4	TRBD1	CASSRDRAGLGLFF	TGTGCCAGCAGTCGGGACAGGGCAGGGCTTGGGTTGTTTTTT
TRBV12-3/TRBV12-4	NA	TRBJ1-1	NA	CASSPIVTEAFF	TGTGCCAGCAGCCCTATAGTTACTGAAGCTTTCTTT
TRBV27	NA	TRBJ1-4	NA	CASSLGLGEKLFF	TGTGCCAGCAGTTTGGGGTTAGGGGAAAAACTGTTTTTT
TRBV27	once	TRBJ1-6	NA	CASSLFNRPYNSPLHF	TGTGCCAGCAGTTTATTCAACCGGCCTTATAATTCACCCCTCCACTTT
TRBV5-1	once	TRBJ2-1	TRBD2	CASSLGGSSGSGSYNEQFF	TGCGCCAGCAGCTTGGGCGGTTCTAGCGGGAGTGGCTCCTACAATGAGCAGTTCTTC
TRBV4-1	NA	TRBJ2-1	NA	CASSQVDLGFAGNEQFF	TGCGCCAGCAGCCAAGTTGATCTAGGGTTTGCCGGGAATGAGCAGTTCTTC
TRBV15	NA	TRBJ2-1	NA	CATSRVRERSYNEQFF	TGTGCCACCAGCAGAGTCAGGGAAAGGTCCTACAATGAGCAGTTCTTC
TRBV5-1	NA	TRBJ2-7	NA	CASSLQPSSYEQYF	TGCGCCAGCAGCTTGCAACCATCCTCCTACGAGCAGTACTTC
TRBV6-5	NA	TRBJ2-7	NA	CASSRGRVVGEQYF	TGTGCCAGCAGCCGAGGACGAGTTGTTGGGGAGCAGTACTTC
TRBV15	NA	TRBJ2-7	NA	CATSSGTGSYEQYF	TGTGCCACCAGTAGCGGGACAGGGTCCTACGAGCAGTACTTC
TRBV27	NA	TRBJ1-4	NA	CASRTRSTNEKLFF	TGTGCCAGCAGAACACGGTCAACTAATGAAAAACTGTTTTTT
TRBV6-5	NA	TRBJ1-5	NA	CASRDSSGGAQPQHF	TGTGCCAGCAGGGACAGCTCGGGGGGTGCTCAGCCCCAGCATTTT